This T cell receptor (beta chain) emerged from a study of T cell responses to AZD1222 COVID-19 vaccine. Produced via immunoSEQ multiplex PCR; TCRdb's table is partial and in-frame only. Seen here are around 150,000 clones, 90% observed once, and the top ten hold roughly 6%. J gave up 10 bases and V 4 bases, and 10 bases lay outside the gene matches. CDR1 is SGHRS, CDR2 YFSETQ, per germline. CDR3 length equals 15 residues. The chain couples TRBV5-1 to TRBJ1-6; 8 bases are shared with TRBD1. This receptor was identified in an adult who received the AZD1222 COVID-19 vaccine. Sequenced material: peripheral blood, taken 28 days after the second AZD1222 dose. Here the CDR3 reads CASSGGQGMVSPLHF. The CDR3 nucleotides are TGCGCCAGCAGCGGTGGACAGGGTATGGTCTCACCCCTCCACTTT.